Each of the 12 T cell receptor beta chains below was sequenced from the same sample in a study of response to subunit inactivated influenza vaccine. TCRdb re-called the RT-PCR reads through MiXCR, storing one row per CDR3 protein. The sample consists of roughly 700,000 distinct CDR3 sequences, more than 11% of them appearing once. Here the sequenced sample was PBMCs from blood, taken 14 to 15 days before vaccination. These receptors all stem from a man aged 45-65 years who received an inactivated influenza vaccine.

This clonotype was observed a few times. The chain uses TRBV6-1 and TRBJ2-3, with D perhaps matching TRBD2 (5 bases). Trimming removed 3 bases from V and 6 bases from J, with 7 bases in between. CDR3 length: 12 residues. Per the germline V gene, CDR1 is MNHNS and CDR2 is SASEGT. The CDR3 here is CASSETGDTQYF. The CDR3 DNA reads as TGTGCCAGCAGTGAGACGGGGGATACGCAGTATTTT.

CDR3 protein: CASSPGQGWTGELFF. Written as DNA, the CDR3 is TGTGCCAGCAGTCCCGGACAGGGGTGGACCGGGGAGCTGTTTTTT. The chain recombines TRBV12-3 or TRBV12-4 with TRBJ2-2; 9 bases match TRBD1. V dropped 5 bases and J dropped 5; count of bases not matched to a gene: 6. CDR3 length equals 15 residues.

This clonotype was seen more than once but under ten times. The chain employs TRBV5-4 and TRBJ2-3; 8 bases agree with TRBD2. CDR1 SGHNT and CDR2 YYREEE come from the germline V gene (reference sequence). The J segment lost 2 bases and the V segment lost 4 bases, leaving 9 bases of the junction unmatched. The CDR3 is 16 amino acids. The CDR3 DNA is TGTGCCAGCAGCCGAGAGACTAGCGTGTCCACAGATACGCAGTATTTT. It is translated as CASSRETSVSTDTQYF.

The chain employs TRBV6-2 or TRBV6-3 and TRBJ2-7; TRBD1 is a possible D gene (6 bases). The V gene lost 2 bases and the J gene lost 3 bases, with 11 bases spanning the gap. The CDR3 loop spans 14 amino acids. CDR1 is MNHEY, CDR2 SVGEGT, per germline. CDR3 sequence: CASSYRSQGYEQYF. For the CDR3, the DNA is TGTGCCAGCAGTTACCGGTCACAGGGCTACGAGCAGTACTTC.

The chain joins TRBV11-1 to TRBJ2-5, with 8 positions matching TRBD1. The V gene end was trimmed by 2 bases and the J gene end by 0 bases; junction bases not matched to a gene: 11. Germline CDR1 SGHAT, CDR2 FQDESV (reference sequence). The CDR3 spans 18 residues. The CDR3 protein is CASSLRDRLPSHQETQYF. The CDR3 coding sequence is TGTGCCAGCAGCTTACGGGACAGGCTTCCGTCTCACCAAGAGACCCAGTACTTC. The full variable domain, with the rest looked up from reference TRBV11-1 and TRBJ2-5, is EAEVAQSPRYKITEKSQAVAFWCDPISGHATLYWYRQILGQGPELLVQFQDESVVDDSQLPKDRFSAERLKGVDSTLKIQPAELGDSAMYLCASSLRDRLPSHQETQYFGPGTRLLVL.

This clonotype appeared a few times. The V and J genes are TRBV6-1 and TRBJ1-4; D unresolved. V lost 6 bases and J lost 7, with 18 bases in between. Germline lookup yields CDR1 MNHNS and CDR2 SASEGT. The length of the CDR3 is 15 residues. CDR3 coding DNA: TGTGCCAGCAGCCCCTCAATGGGCGGGAGTGAAAAACTGTTTTTT. It translates to CASSPSMGGSEKLFF.

This clonotype was detected only a few times. The rearrangement links TRBV4-1 to TRBJ2-7; 10 bases fit TRBD2. The CDR3 consists of 14 residues. The germline gives CDR1 MGHRA, CDR2 YSYEKL. Trimming at V came to 5 bases and at J to 7 bases, leaving 8 bases not matched to a gene. CDR3 sequence reads: CASSISSGREEQYF. The DNA for the CDR3 is TGCGCCAGCAGCATTTCAAGCGGGAGGGAAGAGCAGTACTTC.

This clonotype appeared many times. The chain has TRBV12-3 or TRBV12-4 and TRBJ1-2, with TRBD1 identical over 8 bases. This CDR3 region has 14 residues. V lost 5 bases, J lost 4 bases, and 6 bases stayed unmatched. This chain's CDR3 is CASSPLTGGYGYTF. The CDR3 nucleotides read TGTGCCAGCAGTCCCCTTACAGGGGGCTATGGCTACACCTTC.

This clonotype has only a few counts. The gene calls are TRBV10-3 and TRBJ2-3; TRBD2 matches 9 bases. Germline V gene data show CDR1 as ENHRY and CDR2 as SYGVKD. This CDR3 has 16 amino acids. The V and J ends lost 2 bases and 6 bases, in that order; junction bases with no gene match: 9. CDR3 sequence reads: CAISEGLAGGTDTQYF. CDR3 nucleotide sequence: TGTGCCATCAGTGAGGGGTTGGCGGGGGGGACCGATACGCAGTATTTT.

In its sample, this clonotype was seen a few times. The rearrangement joins TRBV2 to TRBJ1-2; 8 bases map to TRBD1. This CDR3 is 13 amino acids long. The junction had 10 bases not matched to a gene; V was cut back by 7 bases and J by 9 bases. The germline V gene has CDR1 SNHLY and CDR2 FYNNEI. This CDR3 is CASNADRGHRYTF. DNA for the CDR3: TGTGCCAGCAACGCCGACAGGGGTCATCGCTACACCTTC.

V usage is TRBV7-6 and J usage is TRBJ1-5, with 8 nucleotides matching TRBD1. J gave up 7 bases and V 5 bases, and 10 bases lay outside the gene matches. The CDR3 spans 15 residues. CDR1 is SGHVS, CDR2 FNYEAQ, per germline. The CDR3 DNA sequence: TGTGCCAGCAGCGCGGACAGGGCCTCTGGGCAGCCCCAGCATTTT. It encodes CASSADRASGQPQHF.

The rearrangement links TRBV6-1 to TRBJ1-2, with TRBD1 as a possible D gene (5 bases). Germline V gives CDR1 MNHNS, CDR2 SASEGT. The length of the CDR3 is 16 residues. Trimming cost V 7 bases and J 4 bases, with 22 bases left between them. CDR3: CASTLSHRGGSYGYTF. DNA for the CDR3: TGTGCCAGCACCCTCAGCCACCGGGGGGGATCCTATGGCTACACCTTC.